The 30 T cell receptor beta chains below come from one sample, sequenced in a study of graft-versus-host responses after intestinal transplantation (dated by TCRdb to the early 2020s). The library was prepared using the immunoSEQ multiplex PCR assay. This is the immuneACCESS table as TCRdb keeps it, with only in-frame sequences that have V and J called. A part of the clones is gone; compared with another copy, unresolved V genes explain less than half, and the rest is unexplained. Here the sample has about 69,000 clones; around 90% occur a single time. Around 6.7% of the sample is held by the ten biggest clonotypes. Sequencing used bone marrow, obtained 734 days after intestinal transplantation. All receptors derive from a human patient who received an intestinal transplant, so some T cells may come from the graft donor.

The chain's CDR3 is CASSPPGSTEAFF. CDR3 DNA sequence: TGTGCCAGCAGTCCGCCCGGTTCGACTGAAGCTTTCTTT. J is TRBJ1-1 and V is TRBV7-9; D gene ambiguous. CDR3 length: 13 amino acids. The germline V and J ends were trimmed by 6 bases and 5 bases, with 13 bases remaining between them. Per germline, CDR1 SEHNR and CDR2 FQNEAQ (reference sequence).

This chain uses TRBV11-3 with TRBJ2-1; D is undetermined. Per the germline V gene, CDR1 is SGHNT and CDR2 is YENEEA. The CDR3 consists of 13 residues. The V gene lost 1 base and the J gene lost 9 bases, with 10 bases spanning the gap. The CDR3: CASSLVVSGEQFF. The CDR3 coding sequence is TGTGCCAGCAGCTTAGTTGTATCCGGTGAGCAGTTCTTC.

The V call is TRBV27, the J call TRBJ2-3; D is ambiguous. Germline CDR1 reads MNHEY; CDR2 reads SMNVEV (reference sequence). The CDR3 spans 13 residues. Trimming took 3 bases from V and 4 from J, leaving 8 bases between them. The CDR3 sequence is CASSFLGSDTQYF. As DNA, the CDR3 is TGTGCCAGCAGTTTTCTGGGGTCAGATACGCAGTATTTT.

V gene TRBV5-1 combines with J gene TRBJ2-3, with 14 bases identical to TRBD2. The V gene's germline CDR1 is SGHRS and CDR2 YFSETQ. V lost 0 bases and J lost 3; bases outside the gene matches: 0. The CDR3 is 16 amino acids. CDR3 sequence: CASSLGLAGGTDTQYF. As DNA, the CDR3 is TGCGCCAGCAGCTTGGGACTAGCGGGGGGGACAGATACGCAGTATTTT.

The chain uses TRBV6-4 and TRBJ1-5, with TRBD1 matching over 7 bases. Trimming took 8 bases from V and 3 from J; bases not matched to a gene: 4. The germline CDR1 and CDR2 sequences are MRHNA and SNTAGT. This CDR3 has 13 residues. CDR3 sequence: CASAGTVNQPQHF. CDR3 bases: TGTGCCAGCGCTGGGACAGTCAATCAGCCCCAGCATTTT.

V gene TRBV30 combines with J gene TRBJ1-1, with D perhaps matching TRBD1 (5 bases). The CDR3 is 13 amino acids. The germline gives CDR1 GTSNPN, CDR2 SVGIG (reference sequence). V gave up 2 bases and J gave up 5 bases, with 12 bases separating them. The chain's CDR3 is CAWSFMDKTEAFF. In DNA, the CDR3 is TGTGCCTGGAGTTTTATGGACAAGACTGAAGCTTTCTTT.

This clone was detected once. The J gene is TRBJ2-2, the V gene TRBV6-6; D not certain. This CDR3 region has 15 residues. Germline CDR1 is MNHNY and CDR2 is SVGAGI (reference sequence). Trimming stripped 3 bases from V and 4 bases from J, with 12 bases between. For the CDR3, the DNA is TGTGCCAGCAGTTATTTGGGCGGACCCACCGGGGAGCTGTTTTTT. Protein product: CASSYLGGPTGELFF.

By sample fraction, this clone is large (0.1 to 1%). The chain carries TRBV13 and TRBJ2-1; a weak D match, TRBD2 (5 bases). This CDR3 contains 12 residues. Germline CDR1 PRHDT, CDR2 FYEKMQ (reference sequence). Trimming removed 1 base from V and 14 bases from J, with 12 bases in between. Here the CDR3 DNA reads TGTGCCAGCAGCTTAGTCGGCACCGGGGAGTTCTTC. Protein: CASSLVGTGEFF.

The chain employs TRBV5-4 and TRBJ1-2; D is uncertain. The CDR3 contains 14 residues. With 0 bases removed from V and 4 bases from J, the gap between germline ends came to 10 bases. Germline loops: CDR1 SGHNT, CDR2 YYREEE (reference sequence). The CDR3 protein is CASSLDGRSYGYTF. The CDR3 nucleotides are TGTGCCAGCAGCTTGGACGGCCGAAGCTATGGCTACACCTTC. The full variable domain, its missing parts supplied by reference TRBV5-4 and TRBJ1-2, is ETGVTQSPTHLIKTRGQQVTLRCSSQSGHNTVSWYQQALGQGPQFIFQYYREEENGRGNFPPRFSGLQFPNYSSELNVNALELDDSALYLCASSLDGRSYGYTFGSGTRLTVV.

The sample holds one count of this clone. DNA for the CDR3: TGTGCCAGCAGCGGGTTAGTTGCAGCCAAAAACATTCAGTACTTC. Translating gives CASSGLVAAKNIQYF. This sequence joins TRBV7-9 and TRBJ2-4; D is ambiguous. The V end lost 5 bases, the J end lost 0 bases, and 11 bases lay between the germline ends. The length of the CDR3 is 15 residues. The V gene's germline CDR1 is SEHNR and CDR2 FQNEAQ (reference sequence).

The rearrangement links TRBV27 to TRBJ1-5, with 7 bases matching TRBD1. The V segment lost 6 bases and the J segment 4 bases; nucleotides outside the gene matches: 9. The CDR3 runs 15 residues. Germline CDR1 MNHEY, CDR2 SMNVEV (reference sequence). In DNA form, the CDR3 reads TGTGCCAGCAGCCCCGGACAGGAAGATAATCAGCCCCAGCATTTT. Its protein product is CASSPGQEDNQPQHF.

The rearrangement joins TRBV9 to TRBJ2-2; TRBD2 is a possible D gene (6 bases). The CDR3 runs 16 residues. The V gene's germline CDR1 is SGDLS and CDR2 YYNGEE. V shed 3 bases and J shed 0 bases, with 12 bases lying between them. DNA of the CDR3: TGTGCCAGCAGCGATATAGCGGAGACGAACACCGGGGAGCTGTTTTTT. Protein: CASSDIAETNTGELFF.

The chain combines TRBV18 with TRBJ2-7; 9 bases agree with TRBD1. The germline CDR1 and CDR2 sequences are KGHSH and LQKENI. The CDR3 consists of 15 residues. V shed 4 bases and J 3 bases; nucleotides not matched to a gene: 7. The CDR3, as DNA: TGTGCCAGCTCACAATCCGAGGACAGGGGCTACGAGCAGTACTTC. Amino acids: CASSQSEDRGYEQYF. The full variable domain, with the rest looked up from reference TRBV18 and TRBJ2-7, is NAGVMQNPRHLVRRRGQEARLRCSPMKGHSHVYWYRQLPEEGLKFMVYLQKENIIDESGMPKERFSAEFPKEGPSILRIQQVVRGDSAAYFCASSQSEDRGYEQYFGPGTRLTVT.

The gene calls are TRBV30 and TRBJ2-1; TRBD2 matches at 10 bases. Germline V gene sequence: CDR1 GTSNPN, CDR2 SVGIG (reference sequence). The V segment lost 0 bases and the J segment 3 bases; nucleotides outside the gene matches: 8. This CDR3 comprises 17 residues. The CDR3 loop reads CAWSVRELAGVYNEQFF. The CDR3 DNA is TGTGCCTGGAGTGTTAGAGAGCTAGCGGGAGTCTACAATGAGCAGTTCTTC.

This clone was picked up one time. The chain combines TRBV6-5 with TRBJ1-5, with 9 bases lining up with TRBD1. CDR1 and CDR2 (germline): MNHEY, SVGAGI. CDR3 length: 14 residues. Germline trimming cut 5 bases from V and 7 bases from J; bases unmatched to any gene: 6. The CDR3 is CASSETGGGQPQHF. As DNA, the CDR3 is TGTGCCAGCAGTGAAACAGGGGGCGGGCAGCCCCAGCATTTT.

In its sample, this clone was seen once. The chain recombines TRBV6-5 with TRBJ1-2; no clear D. Trimming left V 2 bases short and J 5 bases short, with 12 bases between. The germline CDR1 and CDR2 sequences are MNHEY and SVGAGI. The CDR3 sequence is 14 residues long. CDR3 DNA sequence: TGTGCCAGCAGTTACCCTATGTTACTATATGGCTACACCTTC. It encodes CASSYPMLLYGYTF.

The chain carries TRBV30 and TRBJ2-5, with D perhaps TRBD2 (7 bases). The V and J ends lost 0 bases and 2 bases respectively, with 10 bases between them. The CDR3 contains 14 residues. Germline values: CDR1 GTSNPN, CDR2 SVGIG (reference sequence). The CDR3 DNA reads as TGTGCCTGGAGTGTCGGGGGGCGACAAGAGACCCAGTACTTC. Translation: CAWSVGGRQETQYF.

The count of this clone is one. The chain joins TRBV5-1 to TRBJ2-7, with TRBD1 matching over 9 bases. The length of the CDR3 is 19 residues. CDR1 and CDR2 from the germline V gene are SGHRS and YFSETQ. With 0 bases clipped from V and 6 bases from J, the junction kept 19 bases outside the gene matches. CDR3 DNA: TGCGCCAGCAGCTTGGCCCCCACAGGGGGCGTTCGGGCTCGGGCCGAGCAGTACTTC. This codes for CASSLAPTGGVRARAEQYF.

V usage is TRBV5-1 and J usage is TRBJ2-2, with TRBD1 matching 8 bases. The CDR3 covers 15 residues. CDR1 and CDR2 (germline): SGHRS, YFSETQ. The J segment lost 4 bases and the V segment lost 6 bases, leaving 8 bases of the junction unmatched. CDR3 sequence reads: CASNTQGAGTGELFF. CDR3 DNA: TGCGCCAGCAATACCCAGGGGGCGGGCACCGGGGAGCTGTTTTTT.

This chain connects TRBV7-9 to TRBJ2-1; TRBD2 aligns across 13 bases. V was pared by 5 bases and J by 5 bases, with 9 bases of the junction left unmatched. This CDR3 is built from 17 residues. Germline CDR1 SEHNR, CDR2 FQNEAQ (reference sequence). DNA of the CDR3: TGTGCCAGCAGCGCCTACTCCGGGACTAGCGGGGACAATGAGCAGTTCTTC. Translating it yields CASSAYSGTSGDNEQFF. Variable domain in full (rest from reference TRBV7-9 and TRBJ2-1): DTGVSQNPRHKITKRGQNVTFRCDPISEHNRLYWYRQTLGQGPEFLTYFQNEAQLEKSRLLSDRFSAERPKGSFSTLEIQRTEQGDSAMYLCASSAYSGTSGDNEQFFGPGTRLTVL.

A single count supports this clone. This chain uses TRBV12-5 with TRBJ2-7, with D uncertain. The CDR3 is 12 residues long. In germline, CDR1 is LGHNT, CDR2 FRNRAP. The V and J ends lost 0 bases and 6 bases respectively, with 6 bases between them. CDR3 sequence reads: CASGLVRSEQYF. For the CDR3, the DNA is TGTGCTAGTGGTTTGGTAAGGTCCGAGCAGTACTTC. The entire variable domain, with the rest obtained from reference TRBV12-5 and TRBJ2-7, is as follows: DARVTQTPRHKVTEMGQEVTMRCQPILGHNTVFWYRQTMMQGLELLAYFRNRAPLDDSGMPKDRFSAEMPDATLATLKIQPSEPRDSAVYFCASGLVRSEQYFGPGTRLTVT.

The chain uses TRBV6-5 and TRBJ2-7; tentative D call: TRBD2 (6 bases). Deletions cut 0 bases from V and 2 bases from J, with 14 bases between. Germline CDR1 is MNHEY and CDR2 is SVGAGI. This CDR3 has 16 amino acids. The CDR3 DNA follows: TGTGCCAGCAGTTACTCTCGACTAGTAAGGGCCTACGAGCAGTACTTC. Its translation: CASSYSRLVRAYEQYF.

The chain links TRBV6-6 to TRBJ2-7; no clear D gene. The germline V gene encodes CDR1 MNHNY and CDR2 SVGAGI (reference sequence). CDR3 length: 14 amino acids. V was trimmed by 0 bases and J by 1 base, leaving 7 bases between them. CDR3 sequence: CASSYSTKSYEQYF. The DNA for the CDR3 is TGTGCCAGCAGTTACTCGACGAAGTCCTACGAGCAGTACTTC.

The chain recombines TRBV20-1 with TRBJ1-2; D uncertain. Germline CDR1 DFQATT, CDR2 SNEGSKA (reference sequence). V shed 2 bases and J shed 7 bases, with 8 bases lying between them. This CDR3 has 11 amino acids. The CDR3 sequence: CSARPTGGYTF. The CDR3 nucleotides are TGCAGTGCTAGACCTACGGGTGGCTACACCTTC.

The chain couples TRBV18 to TRBJ1-1; 8 bases map to TRBD1. The CDR3 consists of 13 residues. CDR1 is KGHSH, CDR2 LQKENI, per germline. Trimming removed 6 bases from V and 8 bases from J; junction bases left unmatched: 8. The CDR3, as DNA: TGTGCCAGCTCGGCGGGACAGGCTTTAGAAGCTTTCTTT. It is translated as CASSAGQALEAFF.

The chain's CDR3 is CASSPGLLWTTNEKLFF. DNA of the CDR3: TGTGCCAGCTCACCGGGTCTGTTATGGACAACTAATGAAAAACTGTTTTTT. The chain joins TRBV18 to TRBJ1-4, with D uncertain. V dropped 3 bases and J dropped 0 bases, with 14 bases sitting between them. Looked up from germline, CDR1 is KGHSH and CDR2 is LQKENI. The CDR3 totals 17 residues.

This chain joins TRBV18 and TRBJ1-5; 8 nucleotides line up with TRBD1. CDR1 and CDR2 (germline): KGHSH, LQKENI. This CDR3 comprises 13 residues. Trimming at V came to 5 bases and at J to 6 bases, leaving 3 bases not matched to a gene. CDR3 nucleotides: TGTGCCAGCTCAGACCAGGGGGCTCAGCCCCAGCATTTT. It yields the protein CASSDQGAQPQHF.

The chain combines TRBV7-6 with TRBJ2-7; D uncertain. Germline V gene sequence: CDR1 SGHVS, CDR2 FNYEAQ. V lost 4 bases, J lost 3 bases, and 13 bases lay in between. The CDR3 is 14 residues long. The CDR3 sequence is CASSSYTEGYEQYF. CDR3 in DNA: TGTGCCAGCAGCTCTTATACGGAAGGCTACGAGCAGTACTTC.

The CDR3 bases are TGTGCCACCAGCAGAGACAGGGGGCACGTCTACGAGCAGTACTTC. Translation: CATSRDRGHVYEQYF. The rearrangement uses TRBV15 and TRBJ2-7; TRBD1 matches 8 bases. Germline loops: CDR1 LNHNV, CDR2 YYDKDF (reference sequence). V was clipped by 0 bases and J by 3 bases; unmatched bases: 4. The CDR3 has 15 residues.

The chain combines TRBV13 with TRBJ2-3; either TRBD1 or TRBD2 may fit D (5 bases each). Germline assignment: CDR1 PRHDT and CDR2 FYEKMQ (reference sequence). This CDR3 has 16 residues. V dropped 5 bases and J dropped 0 bases, with 15 bases sitting between them. CDR3 in DNA: TGTGCCAGCAGCCCTAGGAGGACAAGTAGCACAGATACGCAGTATTTT. As protein: CASSPRRTSSTDTQYF. Looking up the rest from reference TRBV13 and TRBJ2-3 gives the full variable domain: AAGVIQSPRHLIKEKRETATLKCYPIPRHDTVYWYQQGPGQDPQFLISFYEKMQSDKGSIPDRFSAQQFSDYHSELNMSSLELGDSALYFCASSPRRTSSTDTQYFGPGTRLTVL.